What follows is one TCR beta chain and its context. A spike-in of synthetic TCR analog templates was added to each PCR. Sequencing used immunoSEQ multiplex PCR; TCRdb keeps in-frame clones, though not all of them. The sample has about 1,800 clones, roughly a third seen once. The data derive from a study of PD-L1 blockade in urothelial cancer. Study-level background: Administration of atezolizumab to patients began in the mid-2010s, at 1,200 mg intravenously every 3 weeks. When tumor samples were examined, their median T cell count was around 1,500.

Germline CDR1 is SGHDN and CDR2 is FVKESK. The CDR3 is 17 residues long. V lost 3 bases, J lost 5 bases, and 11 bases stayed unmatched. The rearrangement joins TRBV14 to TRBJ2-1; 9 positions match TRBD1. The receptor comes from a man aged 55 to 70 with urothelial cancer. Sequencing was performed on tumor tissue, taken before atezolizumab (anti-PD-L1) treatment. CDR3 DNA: TGTGCCAGCAGCCAGAGGATCTGGGACAGGGTCAACAATGAGCAGTTCTTC. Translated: CASSQRIWDRVNNEQFF.